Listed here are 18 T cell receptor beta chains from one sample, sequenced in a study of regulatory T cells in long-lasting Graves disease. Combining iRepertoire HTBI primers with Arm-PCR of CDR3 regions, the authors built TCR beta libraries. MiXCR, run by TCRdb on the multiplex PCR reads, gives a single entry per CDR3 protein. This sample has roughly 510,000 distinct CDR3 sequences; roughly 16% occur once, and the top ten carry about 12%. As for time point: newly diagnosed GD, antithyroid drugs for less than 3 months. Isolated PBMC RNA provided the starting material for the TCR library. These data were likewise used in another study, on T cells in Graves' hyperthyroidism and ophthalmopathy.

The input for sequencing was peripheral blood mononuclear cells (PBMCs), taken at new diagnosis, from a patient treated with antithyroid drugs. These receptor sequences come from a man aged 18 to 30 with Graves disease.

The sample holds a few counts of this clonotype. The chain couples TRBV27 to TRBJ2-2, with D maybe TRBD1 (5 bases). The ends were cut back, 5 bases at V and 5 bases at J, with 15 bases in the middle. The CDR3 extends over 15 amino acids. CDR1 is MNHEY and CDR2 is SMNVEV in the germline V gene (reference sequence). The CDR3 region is CASSPPGAETGELFF. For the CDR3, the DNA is TGTGCCAGCAGTCCCCCTGGGGCGGAGACCGGGGAGCTGTTTTTT.

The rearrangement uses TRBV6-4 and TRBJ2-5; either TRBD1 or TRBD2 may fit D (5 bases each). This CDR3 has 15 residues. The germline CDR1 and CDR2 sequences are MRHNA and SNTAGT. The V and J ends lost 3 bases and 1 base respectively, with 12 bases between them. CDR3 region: CASSESRGPQETQYF. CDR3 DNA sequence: TGTGCCAGCAGTGAAAGCCGGGGCCCCCAAGAGACCCAGTACTTC.

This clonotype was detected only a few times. CDR3 DNA sequence: TGTGCCAGCAACTCCGGGACAGGCACTAACACTGAAGCTTTCTTT. This translates into CASNSGTGTNTEAFF. The chain is built from TRBV7-9 and TRBJ1-1; 8 bases line up with TRBD1. Germline V gives CDR1 SEHNR, CDR2 FQNEAQ (reference sequence). V lost 7 bases, J lost 2 bases, and 9 bases stayed unmatched. The CDR3 has 15 amino acids. The whole variable domain, filled in from reference TRBV7-9 and TRBJ1-1, reads DTGVSQNPRHKITKRGQNVTFRCDPISEHNRLYWYRQTLGQGPEFLTYFQNEAQLEKSRLLSDRFSAERPKGSFSTLEIQRTEQGDSAMYLCASNSGTGTNTEAFFGQGTRLTVV.

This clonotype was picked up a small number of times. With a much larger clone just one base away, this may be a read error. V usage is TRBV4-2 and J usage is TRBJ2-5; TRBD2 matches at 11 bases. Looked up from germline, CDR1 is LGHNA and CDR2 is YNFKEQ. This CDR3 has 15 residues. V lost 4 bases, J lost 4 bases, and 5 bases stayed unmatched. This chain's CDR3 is CASSPGLAAVETQYF. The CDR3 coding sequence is TGTGCCAGCAGCCCGGGACTAGCGGCAGTAGAGACCCAGTACTTC.

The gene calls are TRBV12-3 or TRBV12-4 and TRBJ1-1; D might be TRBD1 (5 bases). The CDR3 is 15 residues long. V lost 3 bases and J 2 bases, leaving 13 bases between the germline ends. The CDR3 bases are TGTGCCAGCAGTTTCGACGGGACTTTAAACACTGAAGCTTTCTTT. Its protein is CASSFDGTLNTEAFF.

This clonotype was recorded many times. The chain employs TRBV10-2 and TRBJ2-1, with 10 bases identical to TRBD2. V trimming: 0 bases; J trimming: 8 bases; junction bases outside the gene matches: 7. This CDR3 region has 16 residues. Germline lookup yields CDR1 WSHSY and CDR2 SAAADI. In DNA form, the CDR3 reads TGCGCCAGCAGTGAGTCAGAGCGGGAGGGCCCGGATGAGCAGTTCTTC. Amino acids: CASSESEREGPDEQFF.

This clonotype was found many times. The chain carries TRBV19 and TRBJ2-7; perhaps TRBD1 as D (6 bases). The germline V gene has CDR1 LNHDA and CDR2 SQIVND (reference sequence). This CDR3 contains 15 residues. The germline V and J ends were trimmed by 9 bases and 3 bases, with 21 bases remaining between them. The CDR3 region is CASRDQQGPHYEQYF. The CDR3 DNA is TGTGCCAGCCGAGACCAACAGGGTCCCCACTACGAGCAGTACTTC.

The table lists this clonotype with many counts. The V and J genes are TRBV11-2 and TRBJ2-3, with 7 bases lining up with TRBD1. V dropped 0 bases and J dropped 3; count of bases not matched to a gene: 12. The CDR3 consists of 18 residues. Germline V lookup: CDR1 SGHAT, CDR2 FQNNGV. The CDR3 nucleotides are TGTGCCAGCAGCTTAGATAGGTTTGGGACAGAGGGAACAGATACGCAGTATTTT. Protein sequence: CASSLDRFGTEGTDTQYF.

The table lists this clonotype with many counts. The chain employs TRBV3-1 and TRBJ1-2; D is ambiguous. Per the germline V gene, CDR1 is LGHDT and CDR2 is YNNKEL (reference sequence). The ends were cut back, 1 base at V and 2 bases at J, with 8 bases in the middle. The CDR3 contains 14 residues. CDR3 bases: TGTGCCAGCAGCCAAGCCGACGGCAACTATGGCTACACCTTC. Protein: CASSQADGNYGYTF.

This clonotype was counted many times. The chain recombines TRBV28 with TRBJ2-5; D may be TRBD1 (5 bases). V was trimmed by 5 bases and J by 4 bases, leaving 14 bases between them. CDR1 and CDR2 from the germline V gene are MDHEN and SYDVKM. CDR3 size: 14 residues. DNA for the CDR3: TGTGCCAGCAGTCCCGGGTTAAGGGGAGAGACCCAGTACTTC. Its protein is CASSPGLRGETQYF.

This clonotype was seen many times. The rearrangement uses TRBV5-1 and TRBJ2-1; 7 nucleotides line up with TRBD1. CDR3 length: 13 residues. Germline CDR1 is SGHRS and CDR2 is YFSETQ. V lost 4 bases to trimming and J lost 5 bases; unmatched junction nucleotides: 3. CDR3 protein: CASSQGQNNEQFF. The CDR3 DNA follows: TGCGCCAGCAGCCAGGGACAGAACAATGAGCAGTTCTTC.

CDR3 sequence (DNA): TGTGCCAGCAGCTTAGCAAGAAGCGAGCAGTACTTC. Amino acids: CASSLARSEQYF. The chain combines TRBV7-3 with TRBJ2-7; D ambiguous. Trimming left V 2 bases short and J 6 bases short, with 8 bases between. Germline-derived CDR1 and CDR2 are SGHTA and FQGTGA. The CDR3 runs to 12 residues. The variable domain in full, completed from reference TRBV7-3 and TRBJ2-7, reads GAGVSQTPSNKVTEKGKYVELRCDPISGHTALYWYRQSLGQGPEFLIYFQGTGAADDSGLPNDRFFAVRPEGSVSTLKIQRTERGDSAVYLCASSLARSEQYFGPGTRLTVT.

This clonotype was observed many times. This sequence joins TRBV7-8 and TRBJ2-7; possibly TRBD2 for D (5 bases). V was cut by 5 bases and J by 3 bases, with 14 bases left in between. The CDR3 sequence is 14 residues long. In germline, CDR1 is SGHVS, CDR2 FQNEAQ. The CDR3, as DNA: TGTGCCAGCAGCCCCGGAGGTCGGCTCTACGAGCAGTACTTC. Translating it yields CASSPGGRLYEQYF.

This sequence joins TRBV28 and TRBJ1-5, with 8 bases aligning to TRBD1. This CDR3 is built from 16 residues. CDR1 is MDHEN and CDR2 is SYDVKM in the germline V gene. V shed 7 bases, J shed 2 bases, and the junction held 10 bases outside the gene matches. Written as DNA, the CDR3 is TGTGCCAGCAACCCGCACCCAGGGGGCGGCAATCAGCCCCAGCATTTT. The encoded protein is CASNPHPGGGNQPQHF.

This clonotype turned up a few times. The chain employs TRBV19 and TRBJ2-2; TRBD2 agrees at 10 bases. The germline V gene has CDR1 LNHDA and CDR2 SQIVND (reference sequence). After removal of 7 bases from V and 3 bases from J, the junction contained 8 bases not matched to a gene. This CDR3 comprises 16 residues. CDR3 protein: CASTPLSGRDTGELFF. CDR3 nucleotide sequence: TGTGCCAGTACTCCCCTCAGCGGGAGGGACACCGGGGAGCTGTTTTTT.

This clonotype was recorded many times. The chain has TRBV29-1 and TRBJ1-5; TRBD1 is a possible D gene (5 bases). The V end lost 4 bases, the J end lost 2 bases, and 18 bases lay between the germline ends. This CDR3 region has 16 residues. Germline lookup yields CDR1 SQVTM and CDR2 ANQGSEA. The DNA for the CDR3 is TGCAGCGTTGTCAGGGCCTTTTGGGAGGGCAATCAGCCCCAGCATTTT. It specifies CSVVRAFWEGNQPQHF.

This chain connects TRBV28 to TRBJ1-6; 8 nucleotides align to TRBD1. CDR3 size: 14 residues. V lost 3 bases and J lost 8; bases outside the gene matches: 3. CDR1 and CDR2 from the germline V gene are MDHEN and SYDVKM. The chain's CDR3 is CASSFGTGHSPLHF. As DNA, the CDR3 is TGTGCCAGCAGTTTCGGGACAGGACATTCACCCCTCCACTTT.

The CDR3 loop reads CASFRDRNYGYTF. CDR3 nucleotide sequence: TGTGCCAGCTTCCGGGACAGAAACTATGGCTACACCTTC. V usage is TRBV6-1 and J usage is TRBJ1-2, with 7 bases lining up with TRBD1. Germline V gene lookup returns CDR1 MNHNS and CDR2 SASEGT. V was clipped by 8 bases and J by 2 bases; unmatched bases: 5. This CDR3 has 13 residues.